The 27 T cell receptor beta chains presented below share a single source sample, sequenced in a study of T cells in Graves' hyperthyroidism and ophthalmopathy. From RNA transcripts, TCR beta CDR3 regions were amplified. RT-PCR in the first round (using the HTBI primer set) targeted the TCR CDR3. TCRdb reprocessed the multiplex PCR reads via MiXCR and lists one record per CDR3 protein. Of 350,000 to 400,000 distinct CDR3 sequences listed, 15% to 20% were seen once; the top ten hold 3.7%. Sequencing was performed on blood. Source of these receptors: a young woman with Graves' hyperthyroidism.

This clonotype was detected ten times or more. The chain couples TRBV6-5 to TRBJ2-2; 7 positions match TRBD1. Trimming cost V 4 bases and J 8 bases; bases outside gene matches: 10. CDR1 is MNHEY, CDR2 SVGAGI, per germline. The CDR3 length is 15 residues. Here the CDR3 DNA reads TGTGCCAGCAGTTCCTTGGGACAGTGGATGGGGGAGCTGTTTTTT. The encoded protein is CASSSLGQWMGELFF.

There are many counts of this clonotype. The chain uses TRBV6-1 and TRBJ1-5; D gene unclear. Germline V gene sequence: CDR1 MNHNS, CDR2 SASEGT. The CDR3 totals 13 residues. The germline V and J ends were trimmed by 6 bases and 4 bases, with 10 bases remaining between them. This chain's CDR3 is CASSIRENQPQHF. CDR3 nucleotides: TGTGCCAGCAGCATCCGGGAAAATCAGCCCCAGCATTTT.

This clonotype was seen repeatedly, ten times or more. The rearrangement links TRBV5-1 to TRBJ1-1; D gene uncertain. Germline V CDR1 and CDR2: SGHRS, YFSETQ. V dropped 3 bases and J dropped 7 bases, with 10 bases sitting between them. This CDR3 has 12 residues. CDR3 residues: CASSSSVSEAFF. DNA of the CDR3: TGCGCCAGCAGCTCCTCAGTGAGTGAAGCTTTCTTT.

The genes are TRBV3-1 and TRBJ1-2; 8 bases line up with TRBD1. V gave up 3 bases and J gave up 5 bases; unmatched junction bases: 8. The CDR3 loop spans 15 amino acids. The germline V gene encodes CDR1 LGHDT and CDR2 YNNKEL (reference sequence). For the CDR3, the DNA is TGTGCCAGCAGCCATGGACAGGGCCAGGGGTATGGCTACACCTTC. This codes for CASSHGQGQGYGYTF.

This clonotype was counted many times. The rearrangement uses TRBV2 and TRBJ1-5, with unresolved D. V shed 2 bases and J shed 0 bases, with 8 bases lying between them. The CDR3 totals 15 residues. Germline CDR1 and CDR2: SNHLY and FYNNEI. The CDR3 loop reads CASSEHHLSNQPQHF. The CDR3 DNA sequence: TGTGCCAGCAGTGAACATCACCTTAGCAATCAGCCCCAGCATTTT. Using reference TRBV2 and TRBJ1-5 for the parts outside the CDR3, the full variable domain is EPEVTQTPSHQVTQMGQEVILRCVPISNHLYFYWYRQILGQKVEFLVSFYNNEISEKSEIFDDQFSVERPDGSNFTLKIRSTKLEDSAMYFCASSEHHLSNQPQHFGDGTRLSIL.

This clonotype was picked up many times. V usage is TRBV11-2 and J usage is TRBJ2-5; the match to TRBD2 covers 11 bases. The CDR3 covers 16 residues. V lost 4 bases to trimming and J lost 5 bases; unmatched junction nucleotides: 9. Germline assignment: CDR1 SGHAT and CDR2 FQNNGV. The DNA for the CDR3 is TGTGCCAGCAGCTCCTATAGCGGGGGGGCCCGGGAGACCCAGTACTTC. As protein: CASSSYSGGARETQYF.

This clonotype was seen at least ten times. The rearrangement uses TRBV28 and TRBJ1-2; no clear D. The CDR3 runs 15 residues. The V end was cut by 4 bases, the J end by 0 bases, with 12 bases between. The germline V gene encodes CDR1 MDHEN and CDR2 SYDVKM. The CDR3 DNA reads TGTGCCAGCAGTTCCTCGGAGGGAGCTAACTATGGCTACACCTTC. Translation: CASSSSEGANYGYTF.

This clonotype was seen ten or more times. This chain connects TRBV5-1 to TRBJ1-1; 10 bases map to TRBD1. The CDR3 consists of 16 residues. Germline assignment: CDR1 SGHRS and CDR2 YFSETQ. V was clipped by 2 bases and J by 5 bases; unmatched bases: 9. The CDR3 sequence is CASSLARQGARTEAFF. CDR3 DNA: TGCGCCAGCAGCTTAGCCCGACAGGGGGCGAGGACTGAAGCTTTCTTT.

This clonotype was detected ten times or more. The rearrangement links TRBV6-1 to TRBJ1-1; D gene unclear. The V end lost 2 bases, the J end lost 1 base, and 8 bases lay between the germline ends. CDR3 length equals 14 residues. In germline, CDR1 is MNHNS, CDR2 SASEGT. The CDR3 DNA reads as TGTGCCAGCAGTGAAATAAACGGGAACACTGAAGCTTTCTTT. Protein product: CASSEINGNTEAFF.

This clonotype was observed at least ten times. V is TRBV20-1 and J is TRBJ2-7; D call uncertain. V lost 1 base and J lost 7, with 14 bases in between. The CDR3 covers 13 residues. Germline V CDR1 and CDR2: DFQATT, SNEGSKA (reference sequence). This CDR3 is CSARGLQWGEQYF. For the CDR3, the DNA is TGCAGTGCTAGAGGCCTTCAGTGGGGAGAGCAGTACTTC.

This clonotype was found many times. V is TRBV4-1 and J is TRBJ1-1, with D possibly TRBD1 on 6 matching bases. Per the germline V gene, CDR1 is MGHRA and CDR2 is YSYEKL. The CDR3 spans 14 residues. Trimming took off 1 base at V and 6 bases at J, with 12 bases between the two ends. CDR3 coding DNA: TGCGCCAGCAGCCAAGCTATCAGGGGTCCTGAAGCTTTCTTT. Translation: CASSQAIRGPEAFF.

This clonotype was observed many times. V and J are TRBV20-1 and TRBJ1-5, with 9 bases lining up with TRBD1. Germline V CDR1 and CDR2: DFQATT, SNEGSKA (reference sequence). This CDR3 is built from 14 residues. With V trimmed by 3 bases and J by 4 bases, 4 bases remained unmatched. The CDR3 loop is CSARETGGNQPQHF. CDR3 coding DNA: TGCAGTGCTAGGGAGACAGGGGGAAATCAGCCCCAGCATTTT.

The chain carries TRBV6-1 and TRBJ1-5; D remains unclear. Trimming stripped 1 base from V and 0 bases from J, with 16 bases between. Looked up from germline, CDR1 is MNHNS and CDR2 is SASEGT. CDR3 length: 18 residues. The CDR3 DNA follows: TGTGCCAGCAGTGAAGACTACGGCTTTGGGCATAGCAATCAGCCCCAGCATTTT. Encoded protein: CASSEDYGFGHSNQPQHF.

In its sample, this clonotype was seen many times. The chain links TRBV14 to TRBJ1-3, with D perhaps matching TRBD1 (5 bases). The CDR3 has 17 residues. V was cut by 1 base and J by 0 bases, with 13 bases left in between. CDR1 and CDR2 (germline): SGHDN, FVKESK. The CDR3 loop reads CASSQGPGPVSGNTIYF. The CDR3 DNA reads as TGTGCCAGCAGCCAAGGTCCAGGGCCTGTCTCTGGAAACACCATATATTTT. Looking up the rest from reference TRBV14 and TRBJ1-3 gives the full variable domain: EAGVTQFPSHSVIEKGQTVTLRCDPISGHDNLYWYRRVMGKEIKFLLHFVKESKQDESGMPNNRFLAERTGGTYSTLKVQPAELEDSGVYFCASSQGPGPVSGNTIYFGEGSWLTVV.

About this clonotype itself: Possible read error: a much larger clone is one base away. The final CDR3 position lacks the conserved phenylalanine or tryptophan, pointing to a likely read error. The rearrangement links TRBV3-1 to TRBJ2-2; D remains ambiguous. The CDR3 length is 14 residues. Germline V gives CDR1 LGHDT, CDR2 YNNKEL (reference sequence). Deletions cut 4 bases from V and 6 bases from J, with 12 bases between. The DNA of the CDR3 is TGTGCCAGCAGCCGCGCTAGGGTAGCCGGGGAGCTGTTTGTT. Residues: CASSRARVAGELFV.

This clonotype showed up just a few times. V gene TRBV6-1 combines with J gene TRBJ1-1; the D is unclear. V was trimmed by 6 bases and J by 0 bases, leaving 14 bases between them. This CDR3 has 15 residues. Germline assignment: CDR1 MNHNS and CDR2 SASEGT. The CDR3 region is CASSPNQNMNTEAFF. CDR3 DNA: TGTGCCAGCAGCCCTAACCAGAATATGAACACTGAAGCTTTCTTT.

This clonotype came up many times. V usage is TRBV4-2 and J usage is TRBJ1-5, with 8 nucleotides matching TRBD1. V lost 0 bases, J lost 6 bases, and 10 bases stayed unmatched. The germline gives CDR1 LGHNA, CDR2 YNFKEQ. CDR3 length: 17 residues. The chain's CDR3 is CASSQDPGQGASQPQHF. The CDR3 DNA reads TGTGCCAGCAGCCAAGATCCAGGGCAGGGGGCGAGTCAGCCCCAGCATTTT.

At least ten counts were recorded for this clonotype. The rearrangement uses TRBV20-1 and TRBJ2-7; 7 bases are a match to TRBD2. Trimming removed 3 bases from V and 0 bases from J; junction bases left unmatched: 8. The CDR3 is 15 amino acids. Germline values: CDR1 DFQATT, CDR2 SNEGSKA (reference sequence). DNA for the CDR3: TGCAGTGCTAGTACCCCCCGGGGGGACTCCTACGAGCAGTACTTC. This translates into CSASTPRGDSYEQYF.

As to this clonotype: A much larger clone is a single base away; this may be a read error. This chain's CDR3 is CASTGKGQPQHF. Written as DNA, the CDR3 is TGTGCCAGCACAGGGAAGGGCCAGCCCCAGCATTTT. The J gene is TRBJ1-5, the V gene TRBV19; weak D call: TRBD1 (6 bases). V was shortened by 9 bases and J by 7 bases, with 13 bases between the two germline ends. The CDR3 runs 12 residues. Looked up from germline, CDR1 is LNHDA and CDR2 is SQIVND (reference sequence).

This clonotype was seen ten or more times. The rearrangement joins TRBV14 to TRBJ1-5, with D unclear. CDR1 is SGHDN and CDR2 is FVKESK in the germline V gene. The CDR3 length is 16 residues. Trimming took 4 bases from V and 3 from J, leaving 16 bases between them. The chain's CDR3 is CASSLIGVQNNQPQHF. DNA for the CDR3: TGTGCCAGCAGCCTCATTGGGGTACAGAACAATCAGCCCCAGCATTTT.

This clonotype came up many times. The rearrangement uses TRBV12-5 and TRBJ1-5; D possibly corresponds to TRBD1 (5 bases). The CDR3 covers 14 residues. Trimming stripped 5 bases from V and 0 bases from J, with 8 bases between. Germline V gene lookup returns CDR1 LGHNT and CDR2 FRNRAP. The CDR3 DNA sequence: TGTGCTAGTGGTCAGGGATATAGCAATCAGCCCCAGCATTTT. It yields the protein CASGQGYSNQPQHF.

This clonotype was seen many times. The chain links TRBV4-1 to TRBJ2-7; D is unresolved. The germline CDR1 and CDR2 sequences are MGHRA and YSYEKL. The V end was cut by 1 base, the J end by 0 bases, with 7 bases between. This CDR3 has 14 amino acids. The CDR3: CASSQAPGSYEQYF. The CDR3 DNA reads TGCGCCAGCAGCCAAGCCCCAGGCTCCTACGAGCAGTACTTC.

This clonotype was found many times. The rearrangement joins TRBV11-1 to TRBJ2-5; D may be TRBD1 (6 bases). CDR1 is SGHAT, CDR2 FQDESV, per germline (reference sequence). This CDR3 comprises 13 residues. Trimming cost V 1 base and J 4 bases, with 7 bases left between them. The CDR3 region has the DNA TGTGCCAGCAGCTTAGGGGGGCTAGAGACCCAGTACTTC. Protein sequence: CASSLGGLETQYF.

The table lists this clonotype with many counts. The chain employs TRBV7-6 and TRBJ1-3; a weak D match, TRBD1 (5 bases). This CDR3 is 14 amino acids long. Trimming pared 1 base from V and 3 bases from J, leaving 7 bases between. Germline CDR1 and CDR2: SGHVS and FNYEAQ. The CDR3 DNA follows: TGTGCCAGCAGCTTAGGGGACGGTGGAAACACCATATATTTT. Its protein product is CASSLGDGGNTIYF.

This clonotype was seen repeatedly, ten times or more. This chain uses TRBV6-1 with TRBJ2-5; TRBD2 matches at 8 bases. CDR3 length equals 14 residues. V gave up 5 bases and J gave up 5 bases; unmatched junction bases: 7. Germline V lookup: CDR1 MNHNS, CDR2 SASEGT. The CDR3 sequence is CASSPGGAWETQYF. The CDR3 DNA sequence: TGTGCCAGCAGTCCCGGGGGGGCGTGGGAGACCCAGTACTTC.

This clonotype was seen ten or more times. The chain carries TRBV20-1 and TRBJ2-7; the D is unclear. With 4 bases removed from V and 6 bases from J, the gap between germline ends came to 10 bases. The CDR3 sequence is 11 residues long. Germline values: CDR1 DFQATT, CDR2 SNEGSKA (reference sequence). The CDR3 bases are TGCAGTGCTATCTTGGGCGGCGAGCAGTACTTC. This sequence encodes CSAILGGEQYF.

This clonotype appeared many times. This chain uses TRBV12-3 or TRBV12-4 with TRBJ1-3; possible D gene TRBD1, 5 bases. The ends were cut back, 7 bases at V and 8 bases at J, with 18 bases in the middle. This CDR3 contains 14 residues. CDR3 amino acids: CASTPGLRRHTIYF. The CDR3 region has the DNA TGTGCCAGCACCCCGGGACTTAGAAGACACACCATATATTTT.